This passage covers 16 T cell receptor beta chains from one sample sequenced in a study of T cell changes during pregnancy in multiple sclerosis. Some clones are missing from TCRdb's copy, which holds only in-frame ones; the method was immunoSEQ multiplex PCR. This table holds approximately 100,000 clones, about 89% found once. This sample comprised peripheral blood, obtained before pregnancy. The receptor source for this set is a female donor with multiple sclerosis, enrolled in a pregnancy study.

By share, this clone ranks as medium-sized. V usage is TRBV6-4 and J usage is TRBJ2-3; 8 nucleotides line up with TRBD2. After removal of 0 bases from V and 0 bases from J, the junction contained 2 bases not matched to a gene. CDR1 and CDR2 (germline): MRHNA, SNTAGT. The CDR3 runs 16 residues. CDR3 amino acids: CASSDSPSGSTDTQYF. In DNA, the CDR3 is TGTGCCAGCAGTGACTCTCCTAGCGGGAGCACAGATACGCAGTATTTT.

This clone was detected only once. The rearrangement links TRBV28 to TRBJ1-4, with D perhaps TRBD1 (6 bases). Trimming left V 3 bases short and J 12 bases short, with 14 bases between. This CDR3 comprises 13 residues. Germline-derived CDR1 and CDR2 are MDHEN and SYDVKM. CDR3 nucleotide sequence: TGTGCCAGCAGTTTGGCACAGGGAAGAGAACTGTTTTTT. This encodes CASSLAQGRELFF.

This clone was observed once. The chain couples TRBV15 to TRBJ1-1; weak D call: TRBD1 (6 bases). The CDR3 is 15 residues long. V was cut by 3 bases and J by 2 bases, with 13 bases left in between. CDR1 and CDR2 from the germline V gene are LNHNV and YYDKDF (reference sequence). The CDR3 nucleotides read TGTGCCACCAGCAGTTCCAGGGGTGGCAACACTGAAGCTTTCTTT. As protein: CATSSSRGGNTEAFF. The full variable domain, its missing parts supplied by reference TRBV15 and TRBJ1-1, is DAMVIQNPRYQVTQFGKPVTLSCSQTLNHNVMYWYQQKSSQAPKLLFHYYDKDFNNEADTPDNFQSRRPNTSFCFLDIRSPGLGDTAMYLCATSSSRGGNTEAFFGQGTRLTVV.

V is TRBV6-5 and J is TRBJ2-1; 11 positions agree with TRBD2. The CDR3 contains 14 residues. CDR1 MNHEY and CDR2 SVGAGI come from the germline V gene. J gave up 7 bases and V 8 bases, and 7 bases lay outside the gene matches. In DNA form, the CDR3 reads TGTGCCAGCCAACTAGCGGGAGCGAGTAATGAGCAGTTCTTC. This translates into CASQLAGASNEQFF.

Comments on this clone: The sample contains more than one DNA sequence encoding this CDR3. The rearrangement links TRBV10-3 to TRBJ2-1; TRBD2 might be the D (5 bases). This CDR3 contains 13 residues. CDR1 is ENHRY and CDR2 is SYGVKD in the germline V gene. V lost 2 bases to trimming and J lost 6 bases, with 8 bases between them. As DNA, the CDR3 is TGTGCCATCAGTGAGACTAGTTTCAATGAGCAGTTCTTC. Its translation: CAISETSFNEQFF.

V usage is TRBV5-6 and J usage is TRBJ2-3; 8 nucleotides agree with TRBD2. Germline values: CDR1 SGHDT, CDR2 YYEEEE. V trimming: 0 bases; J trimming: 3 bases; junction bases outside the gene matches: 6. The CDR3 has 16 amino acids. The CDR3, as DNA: TGTGCCAGCAGCTTGGGGGCTAGCGGGTATACAGATACGCAGTATTTT. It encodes CASSLGASGYTDTQYF.

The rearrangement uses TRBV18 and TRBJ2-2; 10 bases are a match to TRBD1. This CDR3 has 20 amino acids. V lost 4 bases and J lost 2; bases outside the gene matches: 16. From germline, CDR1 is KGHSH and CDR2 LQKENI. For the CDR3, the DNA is TGTGCCAGCTCACGCAAATATACCGAGACAGGGGGCCCTAACACCGGGGAGCTGTTTTTT. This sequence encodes CASSRKYTETGGPNTGELFF.

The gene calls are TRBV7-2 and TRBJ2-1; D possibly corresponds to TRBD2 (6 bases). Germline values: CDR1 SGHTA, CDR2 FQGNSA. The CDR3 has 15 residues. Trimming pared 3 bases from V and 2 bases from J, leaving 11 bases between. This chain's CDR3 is CASSFGLSAYNEQFF. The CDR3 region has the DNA TGTGCCAGCAGCTTCGGACTAAGCGCCTACAATGAGCAGTTCTTC.

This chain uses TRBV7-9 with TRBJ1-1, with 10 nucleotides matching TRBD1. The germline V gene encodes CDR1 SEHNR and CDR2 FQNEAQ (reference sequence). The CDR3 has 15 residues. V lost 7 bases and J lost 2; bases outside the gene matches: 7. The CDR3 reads CASKDRGRGNTEAFF. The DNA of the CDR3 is TGTGCCAGCAAAGACAGGGGGCGAGGTAACACTGAAGCTTTCTTT.

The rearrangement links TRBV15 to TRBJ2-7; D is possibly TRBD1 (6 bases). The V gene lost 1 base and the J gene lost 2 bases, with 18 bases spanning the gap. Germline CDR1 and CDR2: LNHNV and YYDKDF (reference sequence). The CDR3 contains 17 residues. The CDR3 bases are TGTGCCACCAGCAGAGGGAAAACAGGGAACTCCCCCTACGAGCAGTACTTC. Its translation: CATSRGKTGNSPYEQYF.

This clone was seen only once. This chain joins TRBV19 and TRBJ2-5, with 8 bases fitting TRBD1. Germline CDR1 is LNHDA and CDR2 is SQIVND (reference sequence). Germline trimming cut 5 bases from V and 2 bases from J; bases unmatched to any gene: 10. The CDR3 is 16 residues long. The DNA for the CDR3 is TGTGCCAGTAGTGTTCAGGGGGCGCGGGGACAAGAGACCCAGTACTTC. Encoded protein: CASSVQGARGQETQYF.

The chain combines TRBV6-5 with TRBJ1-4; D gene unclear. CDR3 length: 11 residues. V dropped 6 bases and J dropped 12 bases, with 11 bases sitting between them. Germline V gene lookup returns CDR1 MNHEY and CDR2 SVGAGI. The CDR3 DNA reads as TGTGCCAGCAGCCCGGGGAGTCAACTGTTTTTT. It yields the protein CASSPGSQLFF.

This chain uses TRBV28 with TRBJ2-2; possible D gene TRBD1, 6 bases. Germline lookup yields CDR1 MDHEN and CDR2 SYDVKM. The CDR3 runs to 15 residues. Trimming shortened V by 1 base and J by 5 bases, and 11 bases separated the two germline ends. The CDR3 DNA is TGTGCCAGCAGTTTATACAGTAGGGGGACCGGGGAGCTGTTTTTT. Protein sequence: CASSLYSRGTGELFF.

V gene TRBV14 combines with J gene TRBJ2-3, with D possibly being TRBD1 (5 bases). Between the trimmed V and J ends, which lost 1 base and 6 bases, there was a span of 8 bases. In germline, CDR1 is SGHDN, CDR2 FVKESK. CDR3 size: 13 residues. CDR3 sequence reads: CASSQVGADTQYF. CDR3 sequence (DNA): TGTGCCAGCAGCCAAGTTGGGGCTGATACGCAGTATTTT.

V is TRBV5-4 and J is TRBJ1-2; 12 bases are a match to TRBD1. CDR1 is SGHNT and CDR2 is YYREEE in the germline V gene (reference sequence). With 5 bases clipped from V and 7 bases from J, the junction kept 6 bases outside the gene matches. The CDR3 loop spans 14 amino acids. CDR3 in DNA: TGTGCCAGCAGGCCGGGACAGGGGGCGGCTGGCTACACCTTC. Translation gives CASRPGQGAAGYTF.

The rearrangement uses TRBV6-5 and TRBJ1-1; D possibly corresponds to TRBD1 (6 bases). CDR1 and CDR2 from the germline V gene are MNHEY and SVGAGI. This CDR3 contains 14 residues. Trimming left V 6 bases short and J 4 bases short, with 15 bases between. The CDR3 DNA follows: TGTGCCAGCAGCTTACGGACAGCCCTCACTGAAGCTTTCTTT. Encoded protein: CASSLRTALTEAFF.